The 9 T cell receptor beta chains in this list originate from one sample, sequenced in a study of blood T cells in healthy people across ages. Using a J-beta primer mix together with a sample-barcoded 5' primer, a second PCR was run for roughly 6 to 12 cycles. Each CDR3 protein is one row after TCRdb ran MiXCR on the 5' RACE reads. This table holds about a million distinct CDR3 sequences, around 48% found once. Sequenced input: blood. The receptors were sampled from a man aged 25-40 years in good health.

The genes are TRBV28 and TRBJ2-7, with D hard to call. V gave up 7 bases and J gave up 4 bases, with 8 bases separating them. Germline assignment: CDR1 MDHEN and CDR2 SYDVKM. There are 11 residues in the CDR3. The CDR3 region is CASTHEYEQYF. The DNA for the CDR3 is TGTGCCAGCACCCATGAGTACGAGCAGTACTTC.

The J gene is TRBJ1-2, the V gene TRBV5-1; 7 bases match TRBD1. The V segment lost 2 bases and the J segment 2 bases; nucleotides outside the gene matches: 6. CDR3 length equals 15 residues. In germline, CDR1 is SGHRS, CDR2 YFSETQ. The CDR3 region has the DNA TGCGCCAGCAGCTTAAACAGGGGAGGGAACTATGGCTACACCTTC. This codes for CASSLNRGGNYGYTF.

The V call is TRBV7-9, the J call TRBJ2-7, with D tentatively TRBD2 (5 bases). The CDR3 length is 16 residues. Germline V gene data show CDR1 as SEHNR and CDR2 as FQNEAQ (reference sequence). Trimming stripped 0 bases from V and 8 bases from J, with 20 bases between. CDR3 DNA sequence: TGTGCCAGCAGCTTAGCGGGAGAAGGACTGGGCTATAAGCAGTACTTC. This encodes CASSLAGEGLGYKQYF.

This chain joins TRBV12-3 or TRBV12-4 and TRBJ1-1, with TRBD1 identical over 7 bases. Unmatched junction bases numbered 9, after V lost 10 bases and J lost 4 bases. The CDR3 length is 13 residues. The CDR3 DNA follows: TGTGCCACCACGGAGGGGGCAGGCACTGAAGCTTTCTTT. Translating gives CATTEGAGTEAFF.

This chain joins TRBV6-2 or TRBV6-3 and TRBJ2-7; D remains ambiguous. CDR3 size: 15 residues. Trimming cost V 2 bases and J 0 bases, with 11 bases left between them. The germline V gene has CDR1 MNHEY and CDR2 SVGEGT. CDR3 amino acids: CASSYGLRFSYEQYF. The CDR3 nucleotides read TGTGCCAGCAGTTACGGATTACGCTTCTCCTACGAGCAGTACTTC.

Points on this clonotype: Being one base from a much bigger clone, this may be a read error. The rearrangement links TRBV12-3 or TRBV12-4 to TRBJ2-7, with D possibly being TRBD1 or TRBD2 (5 bases each). The CDR3 consists of 14 residues. CDR3 in DNA: TGTGTCAGCAGTTTTGAGGGGAGCTCCTACGAGCAGTACTTC. It translates to CVSSFEGSSYEQYF.

A few counts support this clonotype. The rearrangement links TRBV11-1 to TRBJ2-6; the D gene could be TRBD1 or TRBD2 (5 bases each). Trimming took 0 bases from V and 2 from J, leaving 8 bases between them. Looked up from germline, CDR1 is SGHAT and CDR2 is FQDESV (reference sequence). CDR3 length equals 16 residues. CDR3 in DNA: TGTGCCAGCAGCTTAGCGTGGGGGACTGGGGCCAACGTCCTGACTTTC. Its translation is CASSLAWGTGANVLTF. The variable domain in full, with the rest retrieved from reference TRBV11-1 and TRBJ2-6, is EAEVAQSPRYKITEKSQAVAFWCDPISGHATLYWYRQILGQGPELLVQFQDESVVDDSQLPKDRFSAERLKGVDSTLKIQPAELGDSAMYLCASSLAWGTGANVLTFGAGSRLTVL.

The gene calls are TRBV7-9 and TRBJ1-4; D not certain. V dropped 3 bases and J dropped 8 bases, with 10 bases sitting between them. Looked up from germline, CDR1 is SEHNR and CDR2 is FQNEAQ (reference sequence). CDR3 length: 13 amino acids. CDR3 sequence: CASSLDVGEKLFF. The CDR3 DNA reads as TGTGCCAGCAGCTTGGACGTCGGCGAAAAACTGTTTTTT.

This clonotype has a handful of counts. The CDR3 loop is CSARRAGGLYEQYF. In nucleotides, the CDR3 is TGCAGTGCCAGACGGGCGGGGGGGCTCTACGAGCAGTACTTC. The rearrangement uses TRBV20-1 and TRBJ2-7; TRBD2 matches at 9 bases. The CDR3 length is 14 residues. V shed 6 bases, J shed 3 bases, and the junction held 9 bases outside the gene matches. The germline V gene has CDR1 DFQATT and CDR2 SNEGSKA (reference sequence).